This TCR beta chain is drawn from a study of T-cell reconstitution after alpha-beta-depleted transplantation in children. General study results and limits: From newly produced T cells came most of the T-cell counts and diversity one year after transplant.

During its preparation, the TCRbeta library received unique molecular identifiers. TCRdb itself ran the PCR reads through MiXCR, one entry per CDR3 protein. The sample holds about 440,000 distinct CDR3 sequences, about 45% seen once. Remarks on this clonotype: Its specificity is not known.

Germline V gene sequence: CDR1 DFQATT, CDR2 SNEGSKA (reference sequence). V lost 6 bases to trimming and J lost 2 bases, with 8 bases between them. This CDR3 has 11 amino acids. The TCR was taken from a girl aged 2 to 10 with aplastic anemia, due to receive a stem cell transplant. The specimen comprised PBMCs, sampled before TCRalphabeta/CD19-depleted stem cell transplant. The rearrangement links TRBV20-1 to TRBJ2-7, with D hard to call. CDR3 sequence: CSAPGTYEQYF. CDR3 coding DNA: TGCAGTGCCCCCGGTACCTACGAGCAGTACTTC.